This T cell receptor (beta chain) was sequenced during a study of T cell repertoires and HLA-DP antigens. As regards this clone: Its antigen is as yet unknown.

Germline lookup yields CDR1 ENHRY and CDR2 SYGVKD. V lost 2 bases and J lost 8, with 9 bases in between. The CDR3 length is 12 residues. Data came from immunoSEQ multiplex PCR; TCRdb stores just in-frame clones and leaves some out. The sample contains 90,000 to 130,000 clones, over 90% of which appear only once. CD4+ T cells, purified by negative selection, averaged approximately 98% purity. The clonotype comes from a woman between 18 and 29 years old in good health and CMV-seronegative. The specimen was CD4+ T cells from PBMCs. This chain uses TRBV10-3 with TRBJ1-1, with D uncertain. The CDR3 is CAISEAGAEAFF. For the CDR3, the DNA is TGTGCCATCAGTGAGGCAGGAGCCGAAGCTTTCTTT.